This TCR beta chain was obtained from a study of control samples from healthy donors and cancer patients. CDR3 size: 12 residues. V trimming: 7 bases; J trimming: 7 bases; junction bases outside the gene matches: 4. CDR1 is SQVTM, CDR2 ANQGSEA, per germline. Libraries were prepared by immunoSEQ multiplex PCR; TCRdb keeps only in-frame clonotypes and omits some of them. This table holds some 120,000 clones, under 95% found once. The sequence derives from a man aged 50 to 59 with head and neck cancer. The chain recombines TRBV29-1 with TRBJ1-2, with 12 bases fitting TRBD1. The sample comprised PBMCs. CDR3 nucleotide sequence: TGCAGCGGAGGGGACAGGGGGCTTGGCTACACCTTC. Protein product: CSGGDRGLGYTF.